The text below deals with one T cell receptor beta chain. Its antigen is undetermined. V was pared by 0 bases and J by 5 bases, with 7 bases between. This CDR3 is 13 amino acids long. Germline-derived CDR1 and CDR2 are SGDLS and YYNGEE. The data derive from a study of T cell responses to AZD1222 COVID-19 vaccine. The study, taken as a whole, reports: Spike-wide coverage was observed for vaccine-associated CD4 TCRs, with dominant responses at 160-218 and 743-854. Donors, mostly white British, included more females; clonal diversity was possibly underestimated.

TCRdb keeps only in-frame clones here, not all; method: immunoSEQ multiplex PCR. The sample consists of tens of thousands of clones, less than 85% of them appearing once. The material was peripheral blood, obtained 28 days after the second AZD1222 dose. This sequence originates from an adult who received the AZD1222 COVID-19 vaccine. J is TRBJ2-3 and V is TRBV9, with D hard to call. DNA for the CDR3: TGTGCCAGCAGCGTAGCTTGGCTAGATACGCAGTATTTT. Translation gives CASSVAWLDTQYF.